These 3 T cell receptor beta chains originate from one sample sequenced in a study of vaccination effects on CD4 cells after COVID-19. Profiled with immunoSEQ multiplex PCR; TCRdb holds only in-frame clones, not every one. The sample has approximately 26,000 clones, almost 80% seen once. Antigen-specific CD4+ T cells were expanded (with viral peptide pools) by the ViraFEST assay ahead of sequencing. Cells that had been cultured for less than 13 days were the source of isolated CD4+ T cells. Participants completed two doses of the BNT162b2 or mRNA-1273 vaccine. No cognate antigen is known for these TCRs. The sample was CD4+ T cells from PBMCs cultured with SARS-CoV-2 spike peptides, taken after COVID-19 vaccination. These receptors were taken from a human donor who received a COVID-19 vaccine. Some clones in this sample may be carry-over from other donors' samples.

The rearrangement uses TRBV4-1 and TRBJ1-3; TRBD1 might be the D (5 bases). CDR1 and CDR2 (germline): MGHRA, YSYEKL. The CDR3 has 16 amino acids. Between the trimmed V and J ends, which lost 1 base and 4 bases, there was a span of 14 bases. CDR3 nucleotides: TGCGCCAGCAGCCAAGGGATGGGGGGTGCAGGAAACACCATATATTTT. Translated: CASSQGMGGAGNTIYF.

This sequence joins TRBV5-4 and TRBJ1-2; tentatively, D is TRBD1 (5 bases). Germline CDR1 and CDR2: SGHNT and YYREEE (reference sequence). Trimming removed 4 bases from V and 3 bases from J, with 10 bases in between. This CDR3 spans 13 amino acids. Here the CDR3 reads CASSVQGDYGYTF. The CDR3, as DNA: TGTGCCAGCAGCGTCCAAGGGGACTATGGCTACACCTTC.

The chain couples TRBV21-1 to TRBJ2-4. TRBV21-1 is listed as a pseudogene. The CDR3 sequence is 15 residues long. Here the CDR3 DNA reads TGTGCCACCCCCTGTGGGTTGCTAGCCAAAAACATTCAGTACTTC. Protein sequence: CATPCGLLAKNIQYF.